One and the same sample provided the 10 T cell receptor beta chains below, sequenced in a study of blood T cell repertoires in COVID-19. The repertoire was sequenced with immunoSEQ multiplex PCR; TCRdb's copy has only in-frame clones and lacks some. The table includes under 250,000 clones, approximately 83% detected once. Material for sequencing was peripheral blood. The source of these receptors is a man aged 35 to 55 with acute or convalescent COVID-19.

The chain uses TRBV4-2 and TRBJ1-1; tentative D call: TRBD1 (5 bases). This CDR3 spans 13 amino acids. Germline V gene sequence: CDR1 LGHNA, CDR2 YNFKEQ. The V and J ends lost 7 bases and 1 base respectively, with 10 bases between them. The CDR3 bases are TGTGCCAGCACTTCCGGGGGGAACACTGAAGCTTTCTTT. Translating it yields CASTSGGNTEAFF.

The rearrangement links TRBV6-5 to TRBJ1-1; a possible D gene is TRBD1 (5 bases). V was cut by 8 bases and J by 4 bases, with 14 bases left in between. CDR1 is MNHEY, CDR2 SVGAGI, per germline. The CDR3 totals 13 residues. This chain's CDR3 is CASGAYLRTEAFF. CDR3 nucleotides: TGTGCCAGCGGGGCCTACCTGCGCACTGAAGCTTTCTTT.

The genes are TRBV27 and TRBJ2-1, with 10 bases fitting TRBD2. This CDR3 has 17 residues. V trimming: 5 bases; J trimming: 8 bases; junction bases outside the gene matches: 15. Germline V gene data show CDR1 as MNHEY and CDR2 as SMNVEV (reference sequence). The CDR3 spells CASSRGLGAGGSHEQFF. In nucleotides, the CDR3 is TGTGCCAGCAGTCGGGGGCTTGGAGCGGGAGGGTCCCATGAGCAGTTCTTC.

V usage is TRBV25-1 and J usage is TRBJ2-3; no clear D. The CDR3 covers 14 residues. The V end was cut by 4 bases, the J end by 0 bases, with 8 bases between. Germline CDR1 and CDR2: MGHDK and SYGVNS. The CDR3 here is CASSAPLSTDTQYF. CDR3 nucleotide sequence: TGTGCCAGCAGTGCTCCCCTTAGCACAGATACGCAGTATTTT.

The chain has TRBV6-5 and TRBJ2-1; D is unresolved. Germline V gives CDR1 MNHEY, CDR2 SVGAGI. V lost 5 bases and J 0 bases, leaving 5 bases between the germline ends. The CDR3 sequence is 13 residues long. In DNA, the CDR3 is TGTGCCAGCAGTAGCTACTCCTACAATGAGCAGTTCTTC. This gives the protein CASSSYSYNEQFF.

This clone was counted once. V is TRBV7-9 and J is TRBJ2-7, with 8 bases lining up with TRBD1. V was clipped by 10 bases and J by 3 bases; unmatched bases: 5. The CDR3 extends over 12 amino acids. Germline-derived CDR1 and CDR2 are SEHNR and FQNEAQ (reference sequence). This CDR3 is CATRTGNYEQYF. CDR3 nucleotides: TGTGCCACTCGGACAGGGAACTACGAGCAGTACTTC.

The J gene is TRBJ2-7, the V gene TRBV15, with 11 bases that match TRBD1. Germline trimming cut 3 bases from V and 4 bases from J; bases unmatched to any gene: 2. The CDR3 extends over 14 amino acids. CDR1 LNHNV and CDR2 YYDKDF come from the germline V gene (reference sequence). This CDR3 is CATSRDRGLYEQYF. CDR3 sequence (DNA): TGTGCCACCAGCAGGGACAGGGGGCTGTACGAGCAGTACTTC.

The chain has TRBV4-1 and TRBJ1-2; D might be TRBD1 (6 bases). The germline CDR1 and CDR2 sequences are MGHRA and YSYEKL. Trimming removed 1 base from V and 3 bases from J, with 6 bases in between. The CDR3 covers 13 residues. The CDR3 loop reads CASSQGQDYGYTF. The CDR3 nucleotides read TGCGCCAGCAGCCAAGGACAGGACTATGGCTACACCTTC.

The gene calls are TRBV27 and TRBJ1-5; 8 nucleotides align to TRBD1. The junction had 4 bases not matched to a gene; V was cut back by 4 bases and J by 5 bases. This CDR3 has 14 residues. The germline V gene encodes CDR1 MNHEY and CDR2 SMNVEV (reference sequence). CDR3 residues: CASSSTGDYQPQHF. In nucleotides, the CDR3 is TGTGCCAGCAGTTCGACAGGGGACTATCAGCCCCAGCATTTT.

The rearrangement uses TRBV20-1 and TRBJ2-7; TRBD1 matches 7 bases. The germline V gene has CDR1 DFQATT and CDR2 SNEGSKA (reference sequence). V shed 4 bases, J shed 5 bases, and the junction held 5 bases outside the gene matches. The CDR3 consists of 12 residues. In DNA form, the CDR3 reads TGCAGTGCTACTGACAGGGCGCACGAGCAGTACTTC. Amino acid sequence: CSATDRAHEQYF.